The 11 T cell receptor beta chains in this list originate from one sample, sequenced in a study of T cell responses to AZD1222 COVID-19 vaccine. Libraries were prepared by immunoSEQ multiplex PCR; TCRdb keeps only in-frame clonotypes and omits some of them. The sample consists of roughly 170,000 clones, 87% of them appearing once. The specimen was peripheral blood, collected on day 0 of AZD1222 vaccination. These TCRs come from an adult in good health.

V usage is TRBV5-6 and J usage is TRBJ1-1, with D possibly matching TRBD1 (5 bases). CDR1 is SGHDT and CDR2 is YYEEEE in the germline V gene. The V and J ends lost 1 base and 0 bases respectively, with 10 bases between them. This CDR3 is 15 amino acids long. The CDR3 spells CASSLTGFMNTEAFF. The DNA for the CDR3 is TGTGCCAGCAGCTTGACAGGATTCATGAACACTGAAGCTTTCTTT.

The chain employs TRBV3-1 (or the pseudogene TRBV3-2) and TRBJ2-7; possible D gene TRBD2, 5 bases. V lost 4 bases and J 5 bases, leaving 15 bases between the germline ends. The germline CDR1 and CDR2 sequences are LGHDT and YNNKEL (reference sequence). The CDR3 sequence is 14 residues long. Written as DNA, the CDR3 is TGTGCCAGCAGCCCCTCGGGAAACGGCCACGAGCAGTACTTC. Amino acids: CASSPSGNGHEQYF.

This clone was seen a handful of times. The chain couples TRBV2 to TRBJ2-7; D might be TRBD2 (6 bases). The V gene lost 2 bases and the J gene lost 2 bases, with 22 bases spanning the gap. This CDR3 has 18 residues. Per germline, CDR1 SNHLY and CDR2 FYNNEI. The CDR3 DNA reads as TGTGCCAGCAGTGAACTGCCCCCCGAGCGGGTGAGGACCTACGAGCAGTACTTC. Its protein product is CASSELPPERVRTYEQYF.

The J gene is TRBJ2-5, the V gene TRBV28; 7 bases map to TRBD1. Germline V CDR1 and CDR2: MDHEN, SYDVKM. J lost 1 base, V lost 7 bases, and 6 bases had no gene match. The CDR3 loop spans 14 amino acids. The CDR3 sequence is CASKGADRQETQYF. For the CDR3, the DNA is TGTGCCAGCAAGGGGGCTGACCGCCAAGAGACCCAGTACTTC.

The chain links TRBV6-2 or TRBV6-3 to TRBJ2-1; no clear D. The germline gives CDR1 MNHEY, CDR2 SVGEGT. V lost 0 bases and J 1 base, leaving 19 bases between the germline ends. The CDR3 consists of 19 residues. In DNA, the CDR3 is TGTGCCAGCAGTTACTCACCCCCTGACTTCTGGGAATCCTACAATGAGCAGTTCTTC. It is translated as CASSYSPPDFWESYNEQFF.

The chain has TRBV27 and TRBJ1-5, with 9 bases matching TRBD1. V shed 4 bases, J shed 0 bases, and the junction held 1 base outside the gene matches. CDR1 MNHEY and CDR2 SMNVEV come from the germline V gene (reference sequence). This CDR3 contains 15 residues. The DNA for the CDR3 is TGTGCCAGCAGTTACAGGGGGCATAGCAATCAGCCCCAGCATTTT. This codes for CASSYRGHSNQPQHF.

The V and J genes are TRBV5-1 and TRBJ2-7, with a weak D call TRBD2 (6 bases). Trimming stripped 4 bases from V and 8 bases from J, with 25 bases between. CDR3 size: 16 residues. Germline V gene lookup returns CDR1 SGHRS and CDR2 YFSETQ. The CDR3 sequence: CASSGEAGLTKYQQYF. DNA of the CDR3: TGCGCCAGCAGCGGGGAGGCGGGCCTCACCAAGTATCAGCAGTACTTC.

This clone was observed a few times. V usage is TRBV2 and J usage is TRBJ1-1; D call uncertain. Per germline, CDR1 SNHLY and CDR2 FYNNEI. Between the trimmed V and J ends, which lost 8 bases and 0 bases, there was a span of 10 bases. The CDR3 has 13 amino acids. The CDR3 loop is CASSTLMNTEAFF. CDR3 sequence (DNA): TGTGCCAGCTCGACACTGATGAACACTGAAGCTTTCTTT.

This chain connects TRBV3-1 (or the pseudogene TRBV3-2) to TRBJ2-1; D uncertain. The CDR3 runs 15 residues. Germline values: CDR1 LGHDT, CDR2 YNNKEL (reference sequence). Trimming took off 0 bases at V and 4 bases at J, with 10 bases between the two ends. Here the CDR3 DNA reads TGTGCCAGCAGCCAAGATCTTGGAAGTTACAATGAGCAGTTCTTC. It translates to CASSQDLGSYNEQFF.

The V gene is TRBV7-2, the J gene TRBJ2-1, with D perhaps matching TRBD1 or TRBD2 (6 bases each). The CDR3 runs 19 residues. Germline V gene lookup returns CDR1 SGHTA and CDR2 FQGNSA. V was trimmed by 2 bases and J by 2 bases, leaving 22 bases between them. This chain's CDR3 is CASSLRYRGAGSTYNEQFF. The DNA of the CDR3 is TGTGCCAGCAGCTTACGATATAGGGGGGCGGGATCAACCTACAATGAGCAGTTCTTC.

J is TRBJ2-5 and V is TRBV5-4; D is ambiguous. The V gene lost 2 bases and the J gene lost 5 bases, with 7 bases spanning the gap. The V gene's germline CDR1 is SGHNT and CDR2 YYREEE (reference sequence). This CDR3 is 12 amino acids long. The CDR3 region is CASSFPSETQYF. The CDR3 region has the DNA TGTGCCAGCAGCTTTCCCTCGGAGACCCAGTACTTC.